The T cell receptor beta chain under discussion was sequenced for a study of T cell responses to AZD1222 COVID-19 vaccine. Assay used: immunoSEQ multiplex PCR; TCRdb lists only in-frame clones, some missing. Found here are about 130,000 clones, approximately 91% of them singletons; the top ten hold just under 6.5%. V was clipped by 4 bases and J by 5 bases; unmatched bases: 15. This CDR3 spans 17 amino acids. Germline loops: CDR1 SGHAT, CDR2 FQNNGV. The source of this sequence is an adult in good health. Sequences were derived from peripheral blood, sampled on day 0 of AZD1222 vaccination. The chain joins TRBV11-2 to TRBJ2-7; 9 positions match TRBD2. CDR3 DNA sequence: TGTGCCAGCAGCTCTCTGGCGGGGTGGAGCGGGGGGAACGAGCAGTACTTC. Translation gives CASSSLAGWSGGNEQYF.